Shown below are 32 T cell receptor beta chains from a single sample sequenced in a study of post-analysis software for immune sequencing data. Included in the TCR beta cDNA libraries were unique molecular identifiers. A single record per CDR3 protein comes from TCRdb applying MiXCR to the PCR reads. This table has some 690,000 distinct CDR3 sequences, 59% appearing once. Study conclusions and caveats: Five or six TRBV segments, including TRBV5-6, TRBV5-1 and TRBV20-1, were more frequent in patients than controls.

These receptors lack a known antigen. Sequenced material: blood. The receptors here all came from a girl aged 2 to 10 with multiple sclerosis.

The chain links TRBV27 to TRBJ2-1, with 9 bases that match TRBD1. CDR3 size: 15 residues. The V and J ends lost 3 bases and 10 bases, in that order; junction bases with no gene match: 10. Germline assignment: CDR1 MNHEY and CDR2 SMNVEV (reference sequence). CDR3 amino acids: CASSFGTGTSAEQFF. CDR3 coding DNA: TGTGCCAGCAGTTTTGGGACAGGGACGTCGGCCGAGCAGTTCTTC.

This clonotype came up a few times. The chain is built from TRBV3-1 and TRBJ2-5; no firm D call. V lost 1 base and J lost 1, with 4 bases in between. CDR1 is LGHDT and CDR2 is YNNKEL in the germline V gene (reference sequence). CDR3 length equals 13 residues. For the CDR3, the DNA is TGTGCCAGCAGCCAAGTCCCCCAAGAGACCCAGTACTTC. It codes for CASSQVPQETQYF.

V is TRBV12-3 or TRBV12-4 and J is TRBJ2-7, with D perhaps matching TRBD2 (6 bases). The CDR3 runs to 13 residues. Between the trimmed V and J ends, which lost 7 bases and 6 bases, there was a span of 16 bases. The CDR3 loop reads CASNIAGDCEQYF. The CDR3 nucleotides are TGTGCCAGCAACATAGCCGGGGACTGCGAGCAGTACTTC.

The chain links TRBV7-8 to TRBJ2-3; D not resolved. V gave up 1 base and J gave up 2 bases, with 13 bases separating them. The CDR3 length is 16 residues. Germline V gives CDR1 SGHVS, CDR2 FQNEAQ. The CDR3 reads CASSLVVAVPTDTQYF. The CDR3 coding sequence is TGTGCCAGCAGCTTAGTTGTAGCAGTCCCCACAGATACGCAGTATTTT.

The V gene is TRBV12-3 or TRBV12-4, the J gene TRBJ2-1; D gene uncertain. CDR3 length: 14 amino acids. V lost 1 base, J lost 8 bases, and 12 bases lay in between. CDR3 region: CASSLELPGDEQFF. The CDR3 DNA follows: TGTGCCAGCAGTTTAGAGCTCCCAGGCGATGAGCAGTTCTTC.

This clonotype was seen a few times. The J gene is TRBJ1-2, the V gene TRBV12-3 or TRBV12-4; D may be TRBD1 (6 bases). Between the trimmed V and J ends, which lost 3 bases and 0 bases, there was a span of 14 bases. The CDR3 runs to 16 residues. The CDR3 DNA reads TGTGCCAGCAGTTTTGTCGGGGGGCGTACTAACTATGGCTACACCTTC. Translating gives CASSFVGGRTNYGYTF.

This clonotype was seen only once. The rearrangement joins TRBV4-3 to TRBJ2-1, with TRBD2 identical over 8 bases. The CDR3 runs to 16 residues. The germline V gene has CDR1 LGHNA and CDR2 YSLEER. Trimming took 0 bases from V and 8 from J; bases not matched to a gene: 9. The CDR3 here is CASSQDPMRGADEQFF. CDR3 nucleotide sequence: TGCGCCAGCAGCCAAGACCCGATGCGGGGGGCCGATGAGCAGTTCTTC.

The rearrangement links TRBV7-2 to TRBJ1-5, with D maybe TRBD1 (5 bases). The CDR3 has 14 residues. V was clipped by 5 bases and J by 5 bases, with 13 bases between them. CDR1 is SGHTA and CDR2 is FQGNSA in the germline V gene. Written as DNA, the CDR3 is TGTGCCAGCAGCCTGACACAGGTTGATCAGCCCCAGCATTTT. Translating gives CASSLTQVDQPQHF.

J is TRBJ1-1 and V is TRBV29-1; D is ambiguous. This CDR3 comprises 13 residues. V lost 6 bases and J 0 bases, leaving 11 bases between the germline ends. Germline V gene data show CDR1 as SQVTM and CDR2 as ANQGSEA. The CDR3 DNA reads as TGCAGCGTGCTAATTAAGATGAACACTGAAGCTTTCTTT. This encodes CSVLIKMNTEAFF. Full variable domain (remainder filled in from reference TRBV29-1 and TRBJ1-1): SAVISQKPSRDICQRGTSLTIQCQVDSQVTMMFWYRQQPGQSLTLIATANQGSEATYESGFVIDKFPISRPNLTFSTLTVSNMSPEDSSIYLCSVLIKMNTEAFFGQGTRLTVV.

This chain links TRBV7-2 with TRBJ2-4; the D is unclear. The DNA end favors TRBJ2-7, so the J call may be wrong. This CDR3 contains 13 residues. Germline V gene data show CDR1 as SGHTA and CDR2 as FQGNSA. The CDR3 sequence is CASSFVSTGEQYF. CDR3 nucleotide sequence: TGTGCCAGCAGCTTCGTCTCCACCGGCGAGCAGTACTTC.

This clonotype was detected only a few times. CDR3 sequence: CASSPGSGRAPHEQYF. Here the CDR3 DNA reads TGTGCCAGCAGTCCGGGTAGCGGGAGGGCCCCCCACGAGCAGTACTTC. The V and J genes are TRBV9 and TRBJ2-7; TRBD2 agrees at 11 bases. The CDR3 consists of 16 residues. V gave up 5 bases and J gave up 5 bases; unmatched junction bases: 12. The germline gives CDR1 SGDLS, CDR2 YYNGEE.

This clonotype came up a few times. The chain links TRBV28 to TRBJ2-1, with TRBD2 matching over 7 bases. Germline CDR1 and CDR2: MDHEN and SYDVKM. The CDR3 runs 16 residues. V trimming: 3 bases; J trimming: 3 bases; junction bases outside the gene matches: 8. DNA for the CDR3: TGTGCCAGCAGTTTGGCGGGAGAAGGGGTCTACAATGAGCAGTTCTTC. Protein sequence: CASSLAGEGVYNEQFF. Full variable domain (missing parts from reference TRBV28 and TRBJ2-1): DVKVTQSSRYLVKRTGEKVFLECVQDMDHENMFWYRQDPGLGLRLIYFSYDVKMKEKGDIPEGYSVSREKKERFSLILESASTNQTSMYLCASSLAGEGVYNEQFFGPGTRLTVL.

The chain employs TRBV6-6 and TRBJ2-3; 10 nucleotides match TRBD2. The V gene's germline CDR1 is MNHNY and CDR2 SVGAGI (reference sequence). The CDR3 runs to 16 residues. Unmatched junction bases numbered 2, after V lost 0 bases and J lost 2 bases. The CDR3 sequence: CASSYSGTSVTDTQYF. CDR3 sequence (DNA): TGTGCCAGCAGTTACTCCGGGACTAGCGTCACAGATACGCAGTATTTT.

The rearrangement joins TRBV29-1 to TRBJ1-2; unclear D gene. CDR1 and CDR2 from the germline V gene are SQVTM and ANQGSEA. The CDR3 runs 13 residues. V lost 0 bases to trimming and J lost 3 bases, with 8 bases between them. CDR3 region: CSVEELADYGYTF. For the CDR3, the DNA is TGCAGCGTTGAAGAATTAGCTGACTATGGCTACACCTTC. Full variable domain (outside the CDR3, taken from reference TRBV29-1 and TRBJ1-2): SAVISQKPSRDICQRGTSLTIQCQVDSQVTMMFWYRQQPGQSLTLIATANQGSEATYESGFVIDKFPISRPNLTFSTLTVSNMSPEDSSIYLCSVEELADYGYTFGSGTRLTVV.

V and J are TRBV5-1 and TRBJ2-7; D is unclear. Germline V gives CDR1 SGHRS, CDR2 YFSETQ. The CDR3 has 14 amino acids. V lost 1 base, J lost 2 bases, and 10 bases lay in between. The CDR3 loop reads CASSLRADTYEQYF. The CDR3 region has the DNA TGCGCCAGCAGCTTGAGGGCTGACACCTACGAGCAGTACTTC.

This clonotype was counted a few times. The chain carries TRBV7-6 and TRBJ1-1; 9 bases line up with TRBD1. The CDR3 loop spans 19 amino acids. V gave up 5 bases and J gave up 4 bases; unmatched junction bases: 20. Germline assignment: CDR1 SGHVS and CDR2 FNYEAQ. In nucleotides, the CDR3 is TGTGCCAGCAGCCCACGGGCCGGGACAGGGCAGTATTTGGGCACTGAAGCTTTCTTT. Translating it yields CASSPRAGTGQYLGTEAFF.

The rearrangement joins TRBV7-2 to TRBJ2-5; no clear D. V lost 3 bases to trimming and J lost 3 bases, with 5 bases between them. Looked up from germline, CDR1 is SGHTA and CDR2 is FQGNSA. The CDR3 is 12 amino acids. This chain's CDR3 is CASSFWKETQYF. CDR3 sequence (DNA): TGTGCCAGCAGCTTTTGGAAAGAGACCCAGTACTTC.

The genes are TRBV6-4 and TRBJ2-1; D ambiguous. Per the germline V gene, CDR1 is MRHNA and CDR2 is SNTAGT. This CDR3 has 13 amino acids. Trimming stripped 4 bases from V and 9 bases from J, with 13 bases between. CDR3 sequence reads: CASSARASGEQFF. In nucleotides, the CDR3 is TGTGCCAGCAGTGCCCGGGCCAGTGGTGAGCAGTTCTTC.

V is TRBV6-5 and J is TRBJ1-2; 8 bases are shared with TRBD1. Germline V gene data show CDR1 as MNHEY and CDR2 as SVGAGI. J gave up 1 base and V 2 bases, and 9 bases lay outside the gene matches. This CDR3 is built from 17 residues. The DNA of the CDR3 is TGTGCCAGCAGTTACCGGACAGGGAAAAACGTTAACTATGGCTACACCTTC. Its protein is CASSYRTGKNVNYGYTF.

This chain links TRBV6-1 with TRBJ2-5; possible D gene TRBD1, 6 bases. Trimming removed 2 bases from V and 3 bases from J, with 10 bases in between. The CDR3 consists of 14 residues. Germline V lookup: CDR1 MNHNS, CDR2 SASEGT. The CDR3 region is CASSERGQKETQYF. The CDR3 nucleotides read TGTGCCAGCAGTGAACGAGGACAGAAAGAGACCCAGTACTTC.

The chain links TRBV29-1 to TRBJ2-5; D is ambiguous. Germline CDR1 reads SQVTM; CDR2 reads ANQGSEA. CDR3 length: 12 amino acids. V was clipped by 6 bases and J by 2 bases, with 10 bases between them. The chain's CDR3 is CSVPDGQETQYF. CDR3 bases: TGCAGCGTCCCGGACGGACAAGAGACCCAGTACTTC.

The V call is TRBV10-3, the J call TRBJ2-5; D may match TRBD1 or TRBD2 (5 bases each). The CDR3 consists of 19 residues. V was trimmed by 5 bases and J by 5 bases, leaving 30 bases between them. Germline CDR1 is ENHRY and CDR2 is SYGVKD. Written as DNA, the CDR3 is TGTGCCATCAGTCCCCAATCCGATACGGGACCCCTCTCGAGGGAGACCCAGTACTTC. Translation: CAISPQSDTGPLSRETQYF.

The chain couples TRBV6-2 or TRBV6-3 to TRBJ2-4; D perhaps matches TRBD1 (5 bases). CDR3 size: 13 residues. The V and J ends lost 2 bases and 9 bases respectively, with 11 bases between them. Germline CDR1 reads MNHEY; CDR2 reads SVGEGT. The CDR3 DNA reads as TGTGCCAGCAGTTACCGGCAGGGTAGCATTCAGTACTTC. This translates into CASSYRQGSIQYF.

The chain couples TRBV7-2 to TRBJ2-3, with D perhaps matching TRBD2 (5 bases). CDR3 length equals 13 residues. V was trimmed by 4 bases and J by 2 bases, leaving 7 bases between them. Germline V gene sequence: CDR1 SGHTA, CDR2 FQGNSA. In DNA form, the CDR3 reads TGTGCCAGCAGCTGGAGGAACACAGATACGCAGTATTTT. This gives the protein CASSWRNTDTQYF.

This clonotype has only a few counts. The chain employs TRBV5-1 and TRBJ2-7; the match to TRBD1 covers 9 bases. Germline assignment: CDR1 SGHRS and CDR2 YFSETQ. The V and J ends lost 0 bases and 3 bases, in that order; junction bases with no gene match: 4. The CDR3 has 15 amino acids. Here the CDR3 reads CASSLGGTGYYEQYF. CDR3 in DNA: TGCGCCAGCAGCTTGGGGGGGACAGGGTACTACGAGCAGTACTTC. Supplemented by reference TRBV5-1 and TRBJ2-7, the full variable domain reads KAGVTQTPRYLIKTRGQQVTLSCSPISGHRSVSWYQQTPGQGLQFLFEYFSETQRNKGNFPGRFSGRQFSNSRSEMNVSTLELGDSALYLCASSLGGTGYYEQYFGPGTRLTVT.

In DNA form, the CDR3 reads TGTGCCAGCAGCTTCCCTAATGAAAAACTGTTTTTT. It specifies CASSFPNEKLFF. The chain combines TRBV13 with TRBJ1-4; no clear D. This CDR3 comprises 12 residues. Deletions cut 3 bases from V and 3 bases from J, with 2 bases between. Germline V CDR1 and CDR2: PRHDT, FYEKMQ (reference sequence).

This rearrangement joins TRBV29-1 to TRBJ2-7; 8 nucleotides agree with TRBD1. The CDR3 runs to 14 residues. Germline loops: CDR1 SQVTM, CDR2 ANQGSEA. Trimming at V came to 5 bases and at J to 3 bases, leaving 9 bases not matched to a gene. The chain's CDR3 is CSVTAGDRGYEQYF. The DNA for the CDR3 is TGCAGCGTTACTGCCGGAGACAGGGGCTACGAGCAGTACTTC.

This clonotype has more than one count but fewer than ten. V and J are TRBV10-3 and TRBJ1-2; 7 positions agree with TRBD1. This CDR3 region has 13 residues. The V gene end was trimmed by 3 bases and the J gene end by 4 bases; junction bases not matched to a gene: 2. CDR1 and CDR2 (germline): ENHRY, SYGVKD. CDR3 protein: CAISDRDSYGYTF. CDR3 in DNA: TGTGCCATCAGTGACCGGGACAGCTATGGCTACACCTTC.

The chain combines TRBV7-2 with TRBJ2-3; D unresolved. The CDR3 is 14 residues long. Trimming left V 2 bases short and J 4 bases short, with 10 bases between. Germline V gene lookup returns CDR1 SGHTA and CDR2 FQGNSA. The DNA of the CDR3 is TGTGCCAGCAGCTTAAATGGGATCCCAGATACGCAGTATTTT. It yields the protein CASSLNGIPDTQYF.

The chain couples TRBV5-1 to TRBJ2-7, with D perhaps TRBD1 (5 bases). The CDR3 spans 16 residues. The V end lost 7 bases, the J end lost 1 base, and 21 bases lay between the germline ends. CDR1 and CDR2 (germline): SGHRS, YFSETQ. CDR3 region: CASPPKRTPESYEQYF. The CDR3 region has the DNA TGCGCCAGCCCCCCTAAAAGGACACCGGAGTCCTACGAGCAGTACTTC.

In DNA form, the CDR3 reads TGTGCCAGCAGCCCCGGAAGGATAGAGCAGTTCTTC. Its protein is CASSPGRIEQFF. The chain carries TRBV7-2 and TRBJ2-1, with D uncertain. Deletions cut 5 bases from V and 10 bases from J, with 12 bases between. The CDR3 consists of 12 residues. The V gene's germline CDR1 is SGHTA and CDR2 FQGNSA.

CDR3 loop: CASSQAGDNTDTQYF. The CDR3 DNA sequence: TGTGCCAGCTCCCAAGCGGGGGACAACACAGATACGCAGTATTTT. The V call is TRBV13, the J call TRBJ2-3; TRBD2 matches 8 bases. The CDR3 is made up of 15 amino acids. Germline CDR1 PRHDT, CDR2 FYEKMQ (reference sequence). J gave up 2 bases and V 8 bases, and 9 bases lay outside the gene matches.